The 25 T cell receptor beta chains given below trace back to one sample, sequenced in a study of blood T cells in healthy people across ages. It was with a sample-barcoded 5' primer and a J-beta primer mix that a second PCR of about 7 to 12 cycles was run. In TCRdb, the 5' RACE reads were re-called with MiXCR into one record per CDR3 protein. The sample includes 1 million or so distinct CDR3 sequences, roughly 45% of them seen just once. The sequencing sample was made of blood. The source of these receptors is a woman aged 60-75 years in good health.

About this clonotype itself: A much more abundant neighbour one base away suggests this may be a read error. CDR3 sequence reads: CASNPEVSGANVLTF. CDR3 bases: TGCGCCAGCAACCCGGAGGTCTCCGGGGCCAACGTCCTGACTTTC. The rearrangement uses TRBV4-1 and TRBJ2-6; tentative D call: TRBD2 (5 bases). Trimming shortened V by 7 bases and J by 4 bases, and 14 bases separated the two germline ends. The germline V gene encodes CDR1 MGHRA and CDR2 YSYEKL. CDR3 length: 15 residues.

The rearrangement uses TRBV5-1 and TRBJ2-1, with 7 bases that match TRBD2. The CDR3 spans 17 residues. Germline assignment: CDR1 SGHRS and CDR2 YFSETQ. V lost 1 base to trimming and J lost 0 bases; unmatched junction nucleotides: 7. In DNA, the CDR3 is TGCGCCAGCAGCTTGTCGGCGGGAGTAGGCTCCTACAATGAGCAGTTCTTC. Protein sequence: CASSLSAGVGSYNEQFF. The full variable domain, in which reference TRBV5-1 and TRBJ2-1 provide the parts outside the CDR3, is KAGVTQTPRYLIKTRGQQVTLSCSPISGHRSVSWYQQTPGQGLQFLFEYFSETQRNKGNFPGRFSGRQFSNSRSEMNVSTLELGDSALYLCASSLSAGVGSYNEQFFGPGTRLTVL.

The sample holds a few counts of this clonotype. The CDR3 DNA is TGCAGTGCTAGAGATTTGTTAAGGAACGACTATGGCTACACCTTC. This gives the protein CSARDLLRNDYGYTF. This chain joins TRBV20-1 and TRBJ1-2; D uncertain. The CDR3 loop spans 15 amino acids. Germline values: CDR1 DFQATT, CDR2 SNEGSKA (reference sequence). V was shortened by 0 bases and J by 3 bases, with 14 bases between the two germline ends.

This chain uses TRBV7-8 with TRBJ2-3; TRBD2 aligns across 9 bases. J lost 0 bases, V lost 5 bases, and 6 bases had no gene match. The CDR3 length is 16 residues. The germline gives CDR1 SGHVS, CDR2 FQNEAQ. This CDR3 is CASSPDLAGSTDTQYF. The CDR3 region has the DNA TGTGCCAGCAGCCCAGACCTAGCGGGAAGCACAGATACGCAGTATTTT.

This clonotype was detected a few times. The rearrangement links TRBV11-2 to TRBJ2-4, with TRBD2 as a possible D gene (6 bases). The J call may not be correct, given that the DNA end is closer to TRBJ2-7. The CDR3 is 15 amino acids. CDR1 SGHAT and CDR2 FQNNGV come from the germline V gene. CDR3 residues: CASSLLRGGNYEQYF. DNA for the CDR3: TGTGCCAGCAGCTTATTACGGGGCGGGAACTACGAGCAGTACTTC.

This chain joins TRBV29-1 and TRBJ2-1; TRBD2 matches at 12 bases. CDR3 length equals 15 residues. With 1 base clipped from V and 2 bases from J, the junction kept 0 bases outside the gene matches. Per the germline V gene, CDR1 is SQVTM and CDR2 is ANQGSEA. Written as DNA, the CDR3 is TGCAGCGTTGAAGGGACTAGCGGGGCCTACAATGAGCAGTTCTTC. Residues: CSVEGTSGAYNEQFF.

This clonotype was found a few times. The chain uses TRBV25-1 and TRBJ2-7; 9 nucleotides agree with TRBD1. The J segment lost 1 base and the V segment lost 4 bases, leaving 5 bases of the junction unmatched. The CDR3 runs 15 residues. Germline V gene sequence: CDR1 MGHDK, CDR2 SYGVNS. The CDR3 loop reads CASSGLQGASYEQYF. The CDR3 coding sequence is TGTGCCAGCAGTGGTTTACAGGGGGCGTCCTACGAGCAGTACTTC.

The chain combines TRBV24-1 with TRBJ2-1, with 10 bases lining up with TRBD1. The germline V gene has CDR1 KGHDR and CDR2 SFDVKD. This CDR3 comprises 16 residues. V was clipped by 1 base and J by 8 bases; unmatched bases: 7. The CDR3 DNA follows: TGTGCCACCAGTGATTTAACCGGGACAGGGGTCTATGAGCAGTTCTTC. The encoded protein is CATSDLTGTGVYEQFF.

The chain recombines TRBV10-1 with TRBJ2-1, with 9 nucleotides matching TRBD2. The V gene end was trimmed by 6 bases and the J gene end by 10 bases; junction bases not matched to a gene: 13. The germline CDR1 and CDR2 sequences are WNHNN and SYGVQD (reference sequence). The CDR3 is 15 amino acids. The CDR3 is CASSSTSGVLEEQFF. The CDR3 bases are TGCGCCAGCAGCTCGACTAGCGGAGTCTTGGAGGAGCAGTTCTTC.

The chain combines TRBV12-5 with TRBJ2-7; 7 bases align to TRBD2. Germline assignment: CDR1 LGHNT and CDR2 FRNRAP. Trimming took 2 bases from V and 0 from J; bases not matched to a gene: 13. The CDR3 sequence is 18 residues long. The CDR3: CASGLSRSGTPSSYEQYF. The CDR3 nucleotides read TGTGCTAGTGGTTTGAGCAGAAGCGGGACGCCGAGCTCCTACGAGCAGTACTTC. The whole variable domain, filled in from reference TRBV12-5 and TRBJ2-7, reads DARVTQTPRHKVTEMGQEVTMRCQPILGHNTVFWYRQTMMQGLELLAYFRNRAPLDDSGMPKDRFSAEMPDATLATLKIQPSEPRDSAVYFCASGLSRSGTPSSYEQYFGPGTRLTVT.

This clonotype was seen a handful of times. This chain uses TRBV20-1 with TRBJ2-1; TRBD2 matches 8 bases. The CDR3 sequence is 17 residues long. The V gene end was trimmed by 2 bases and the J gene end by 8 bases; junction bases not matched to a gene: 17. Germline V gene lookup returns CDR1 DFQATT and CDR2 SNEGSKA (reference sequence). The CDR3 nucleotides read TGCAGTGCTAGAACGGGAGGGTGGCGGTTGGGGGGCGATGAGCAGTTCTTC. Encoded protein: CSARTGGWRLGGDEQFF.

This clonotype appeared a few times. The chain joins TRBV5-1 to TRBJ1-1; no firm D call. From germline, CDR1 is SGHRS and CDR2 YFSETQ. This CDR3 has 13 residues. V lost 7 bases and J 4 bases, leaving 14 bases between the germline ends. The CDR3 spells CASHDGPSTEAFF. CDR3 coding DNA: TGCGCCAGCCATGACGGACCAAGCACTGAAGCTTTCTTT.

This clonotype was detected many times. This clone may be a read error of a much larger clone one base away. The CDR3 DNA reads as TGCAGTGCTAGAGATCGTGGGGGGACCTATGGCTACACCTTC. It translates to CSARDRGGTYGYTF. This chain connects TRBV20-1 to TRBJ1-2, with a weak D call TRBD1 (5 bases). V shed 0 bases and J shed 4 bases, with 12 bases lying between them. The germline CDR1 and CDR2 sequences are DFQATT and SNEGSKA (reference sequence). The length of the CDR3 is 14 residues.

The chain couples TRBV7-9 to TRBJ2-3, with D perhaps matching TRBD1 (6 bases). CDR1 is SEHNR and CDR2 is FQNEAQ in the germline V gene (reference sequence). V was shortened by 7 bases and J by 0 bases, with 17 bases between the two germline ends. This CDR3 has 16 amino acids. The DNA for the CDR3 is TGTGCCAGCACTCCCGGACAGTCGACTAGCACAGATACGCAGTATTTT. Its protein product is CASTPGQSTSTDTQYF.

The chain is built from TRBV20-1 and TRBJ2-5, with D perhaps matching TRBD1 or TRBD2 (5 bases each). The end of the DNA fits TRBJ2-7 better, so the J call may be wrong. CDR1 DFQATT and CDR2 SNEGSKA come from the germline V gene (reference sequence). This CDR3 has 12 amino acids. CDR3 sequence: CSATGTNYEQYF. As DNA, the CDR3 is TGCAGTGCTACCGGGACGAACTACGAGCAGTACTTC.

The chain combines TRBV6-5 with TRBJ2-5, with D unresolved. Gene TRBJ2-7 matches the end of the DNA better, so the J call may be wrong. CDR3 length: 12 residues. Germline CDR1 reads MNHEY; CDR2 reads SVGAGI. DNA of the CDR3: TGTGCCAGCAGCGCCGTTACGTCCGAGCAGTACTTC. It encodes CASSAVTSEQYF.

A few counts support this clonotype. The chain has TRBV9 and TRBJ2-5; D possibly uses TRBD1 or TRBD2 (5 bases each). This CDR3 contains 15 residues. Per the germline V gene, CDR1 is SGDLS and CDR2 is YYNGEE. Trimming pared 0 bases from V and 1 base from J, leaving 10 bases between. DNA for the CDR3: TGTGCCAGCAGCGTAGCTGGGGACCCCCAAGAGACCCAGTACTTC. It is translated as CASSVAGDPQETQYF.

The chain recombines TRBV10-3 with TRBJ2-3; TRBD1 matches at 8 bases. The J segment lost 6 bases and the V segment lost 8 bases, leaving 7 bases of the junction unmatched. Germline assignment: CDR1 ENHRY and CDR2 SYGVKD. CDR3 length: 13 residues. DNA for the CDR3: TGTGCCATCGGGGGACAGGAGGAGGATACGCAGTATTTT. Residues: CAIGGQEEDTQYF.

Here the CDR3 DNA reads TGCAGCGTTGAATGGCAGGGAGTGTATGGCTACACCTTC. The encoded protein is CSVEWQGVYGYTF. The chain joins TRBV29-1 to TRBJ1-2; D is perhaps TRBD1 (5 bases). The V gene lost 2 bases and the J gene lost 5 bases, with 12 bases spanning the gap. CDR1 and CDR2 from the germline V gene are SQVTM and ANQGSEA. CDR3 length equals 13 residues.

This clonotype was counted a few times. The CDR3 spells CASSELDGTHYNEQFF. In nucleotides, the CDR3 is TGTGCCAGCAGTGAATTGGACGGGACCCACTACAATGAGCAGTTCTTC. The rearrangement uses TRBV25-1 and TRBJ2-1; either TRBD1 or TRBD2 may supply D (5 bases each). CDR3 length equals 16 residues. Per the germline V gene, CDR1 is MGHDK and CDR2 is SYGVNS. Trimming cost V 1 base and J 3 bases, with 13 bases left between them.

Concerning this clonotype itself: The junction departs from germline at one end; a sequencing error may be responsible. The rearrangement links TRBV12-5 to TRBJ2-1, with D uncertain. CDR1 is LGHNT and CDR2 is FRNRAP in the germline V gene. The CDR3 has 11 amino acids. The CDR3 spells CVSGLGFEQFF. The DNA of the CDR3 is TGTGTTAGTGGCTTGGGGTTTGAGCAGTTCTTC.

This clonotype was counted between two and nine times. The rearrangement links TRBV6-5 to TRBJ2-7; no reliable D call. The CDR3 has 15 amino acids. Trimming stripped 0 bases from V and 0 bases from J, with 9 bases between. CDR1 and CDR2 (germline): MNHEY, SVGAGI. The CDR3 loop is CASSYSYLSSYEQYF. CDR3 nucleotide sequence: TGTGCCAGCAGTTACTCCTACCTCAGCTCCTACGAGCAGTACTTC.

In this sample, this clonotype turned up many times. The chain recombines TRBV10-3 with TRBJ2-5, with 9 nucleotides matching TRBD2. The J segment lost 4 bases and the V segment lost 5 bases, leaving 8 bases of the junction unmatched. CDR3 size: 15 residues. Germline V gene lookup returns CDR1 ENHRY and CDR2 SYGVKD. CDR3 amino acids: CAISPLAREGETQYF. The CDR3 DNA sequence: TGTGCCATCAGTCCCCTGGCGCGGGAGGGAGAGACCCAGTACTTC.

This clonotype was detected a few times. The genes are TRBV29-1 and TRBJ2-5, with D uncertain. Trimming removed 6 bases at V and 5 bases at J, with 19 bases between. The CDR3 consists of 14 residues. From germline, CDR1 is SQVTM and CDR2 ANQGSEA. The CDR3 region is CSVEWAGFGETQYF. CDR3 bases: TGCAGCGTGGAGTGGGCAGGCTTTGGGGAGACCCAGTACTTC.

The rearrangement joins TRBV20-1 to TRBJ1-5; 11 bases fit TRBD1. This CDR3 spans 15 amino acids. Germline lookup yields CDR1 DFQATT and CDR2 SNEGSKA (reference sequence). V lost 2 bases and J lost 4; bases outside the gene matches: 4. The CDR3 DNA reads TGCAGTGCTAGACCGGGGACAGGGGGGAATCAGCCCCAGCATTTT. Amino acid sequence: CSARPGTGGNQPQHF.